Described below is a single T cell receptor beta chain sequence and its context. Its antigen is currently unknown. It was after approximately 11 days of culture that CD4+ T cells were isolated. CDR1 is MNHEY and CDR2 is SVGAGI in the germline V gene. V lost 6 bases and J lost 2; bases outside the gene matches: 6. The CDR3 totals 14 residues. This specimen comes from a study of vaccination effects on CD4 cells after COVID-19. Study context: Each participant received a vaccine that was either BNT162b2 or mRNA-1273, given as two doses.

Clones were read by immunoSEQ multiplex PCR, and TCRdb kept only the in-frame ones, dropping some. This table has more than 60,000 clones, about 72% appearing once. This sequence joins TRBV6-5 and TRBJ2-5; 7 bases match TRBD1. The TCR was taken from a human donor who had a prior SARS-CoV-2 infection. This specimen consisted of CD4+ T cells from PBMCs cultured without peptide, obtained before COVID-19 vaccination. CDR3 region: CASSLQQGQETQYF. The CDR3 region has the DNA TGTGCCAGCAGCTTACAACAGGGGCAAGAGACCCAGTACTTC.